These 26 T cell receptor beta chains were all obtained from the same sample, sequenced in a study of CXCR3-negative and CXCR3-positive naive CD8 T cells. TRB cDNA libraries were made by UMI-labeled 5' RACE. TCRdb reprocessed the 5' RACE reads; each CDR3 protein has one entry and no DNA is given. The sample table includes under 85,000 distinct CDR3 sequences. Sequenced: naive CXCR3- CD8+ T cells from blood. Subset in this sample: CD45RO-CCR7+CD27+CD95- naive CD8+ T cells lacking CXCR3 (TNR3-). All receptors derive from a human donor in good health. Some clones in this sample may be carry-over from other donors' samples.

The V call is TRBV4-1, the J call TRBJ2-7; TCRdb's D gene call, TRBD1, goes unchecked for lack of DNA. The CDR3 length is 13 residues. The germline CDR1 and CDR2 sequences are MGHRA and YSYEKL. The CDR3 loop is CASSQTPGGEQYF.

This sequence joins TRBV28 and TRBJ2-3; lacking DNA, the TRBD2 call made by TCRdb goes unchecked. The germline V gene encodes CDR1 MDHEN and CDR2 SYDVKM. The CDR3 loop spans 18 amino acids. CDR3 sequence: CASSVPGLAGGPTDTQYF.

The rearrangement uses TRBV25-1 and TRBJ2-1; there is no DNA to check the TCRdb D call of TRBD2. The CDR3 has 16 residues. The V gene's germline CDR1 is MGHDK and CDR2 SYGVNS. CDR3 loop: CASSDTSGGTLNEQFF.

The chain is built from TRBV18 and TRBJ2-1; the TCRdb call, TRBD2, lacks DNA for checking. The CDR3 is 15 amino acids. CDR1 KGHSH and CDR2 LQKENI come from the germline V gene. The CDR3 is CASSPLERGTNEQFF. Using reference TRBV18 and TRBJ2-1 for the parts outside the CDR3, the full variable domain is NAGVMQNPRHLVRRRGQEARLRCSPMKGHSHVYWYRQLPEEGLKFMVYLQKENIIDESGMPKERFSAEFPKEGPSILRIQQVVRGDSAAYFCASSPLERGTNEQFFGPGTRLTVL.

The gene calls are TRBV29-1 and TRBJ2-1; TCRdb selects TRBD2, and the lack of DNA leaves this call unchecked. Germline CDR1 reads SQVTM; CDR2 reads ANQGSEA. The CDR3 is 17 residues long. CDR3 amino acids: CSVEGLAGFVLDNEQFF.

This chain joins TRBV4-3 and TRBJ1-1; the D call from TCRdb, TRBD1, cannot be confirmed without DNA. CDR3 length: 14 amino acids. The germline V gene encodes CDR1 LGHNA and CDR2 YSLEER. The CDR3 here is CASSRLDREGEAFF.

The chain couples TRBV12-3 or TRBV12-4 to TRBJ1-4. The CDR3 consists of 16 residues. The CDR3 region is CASSLGPTVSNEKLFF.

J is TRBJ2-1 and V is TRBV29-1; with no DNA, the TCRdb D assignment of TRBD1 cannot be verified. Looked up from germline, CDR1 is SQVTM and CDR2 is ANQGSEA. The CDR3 is made up of 13 amino acids. CDR3 region: CSVGAGVQGEQFF.

V is TRBV20-1 and J is TRBJ2-1; TCRdb selects TRBD2, and the lack of DNA leaves this call unchecked. This CDR3 is 14 amino acids long. The germline V gene has CDR1 DFQATT and CDR2 SNEGSKA (reference sequence). The CDR3 loop reads CSARSGRGYNEQFF.

The chain couples TRBV29-1 to TRBJ1-2; TCRdb indicates TRBD1, and absent DNA this call remains unverified. Germline CDR1 is SQVTM and CDR2 is ANQGSEA. CDR3 length: 12 residues. The CDR3 sequence is CSVDPGNYGYTF.

The rearrangement uses TRBV6-6 and TRBJ2-7. This CDR3 region has 15 residues. Looked up from germline, CDR1 is MNHNY and CDR2 is SVGAGI (reference sequence). This chain's CDR3 is CASSWAGHRSYEQYF.

This rearrangement joins TRBV27 to TRBJ2-2. Germline CDR1 is MNHEY and CDR2 is SMNVEV (reference sequence). This CDR3 is 12 amino acids long. CDR3 loop: CASSLSAGELFF.

The chain links TRBV7-9 to TRBJ2-1; TCRdb designates TRBD1, a call that cannot be tested without DNA. Per germline, CDR1 SEHNR and CDR2 FQNEAQ (reference sequence). The length of the CDR3 is 14 residues. The CDR3: CASSRSGVYNEQFF.

This chain joins TRBV7-8 and TRBJ1-2; there is no DNA to check the TCRdb D call of TRBD1. Germline V gene data show CDR1 as SGHVS and CDR2 as FQNEAQ. This CDR3 contains 16 residues. The CDR3 loop is CASSLVLRGLNYGYTF.

This CDR3 is CASGQGLPRCQSIYQETQYF. V and J are TRBV6-7 and TRBJ2-5; TCRdb names TRBD1, which stays unverified in the absence of DNA. TRBV6-7 is sorted into the ORF group, with uncertain function. This CDR3 is 20 amino acids long.

The chain is built from TRBV27 and TRBJ2-7; TCRdb gives TRBD1 as the D gene, but with no DNA this cannot be confirmed. Germline lookup yields CDR1 MNHEY and CDR2 SMNVEV (reference sequence). The CDR3 has 15 residues. The CDR3: CASSPPLRTGYEQYF.

This chain uses TRBV28 with TRBJ2-7; there is no DNA to check the TCRdb D call of TRBD1. The CDR3 extends over 14 amino acids. Germline CDR1 MDHEN, CDR2 SYDVKM. The CDR3 reads CASSWDRDSYEQYF.

The chain's CDR3 is CASSPGQGYMNTEAFF. V usage is TRBV19 and J usage is TRBJ1-1; TCRdb selects TRBD1, and the lack of DNA leaves this call unchecked. In germline, CDR1 is LNHDA, CDR2 SQIVND (reference sequence). The length of the CDR3 is 16 residues.

V usage is TRBV12-3 or TRBV12-4 and J usage is TRBJ1-1; TCRdb calls TRBD1, which cannot be checked without DNA. CDR3 length equals 16 residues. The CDR3 loop is CASRDDAGQSNTEAFF.

The chain is built from TRBV10-3 and TRBJ1-1; TCRdb designates TRBD1, a call that cannot be tested without DNA. CDR1 is ENHRY, CDR2 SYGVKD, per germline. There are 15 residues in the CDR3. CDR3 sequence reads: CAISESGGVNTEAFF.

This sequence joins TRBV28 and TRBJ2-1; TCRdb proposes TRBD2, but this gene call is untestable without DNA. The length of the CDR3 is 13 residues. Germline loops: CDR1 MDHEN, CDR2 SYDVKM. This chain's CDR3 is CASTLSGVNEQFF.

The rearrangement joins TRBV27 to TRBJ1-5; the D call from TCRdb, TRBD1, cannot be confirmed without DNA. Germline-derived CDR1 and CDR2 are MNHEY and SMNVEV (reference sequence). The CDR3 runs 16 residues. The CDR3 region is CASSLLGGLGGQPQHF.

The chain carries TRBV28 and TRBJ2-1; TCRdb's assignment of TRBD2 cannot be checked, as there is no DNA. The CDR3 runs 15 residues. CDR1 is MDHEN, CDR2 SYDVKM, per germline. This CDR3 is CASSFLAGTYNEQFF.

The rearrangement links TRBV20-1 to TRBJ1-1. The CDR3 contains 16 residues. The germline V gene has CDR1 DFQATT and CDR2 SNEGSKA (reference sequence). CDR3 loop: CSARPPILGMNTEAFF.

This chain joins TRBV29-1 and TRBJ2-3; as DNA is missing, the TRBD1 call by TCRdb cannot be tested. The CDR3 runs to 14 residues. The germline V gene encodes CDR1 SQVTM and CDR2 ANQGSEA. CDR3 region: CSAPGTGGTDMQYF.

The chain is built from TRBV7-9 and TRBJ1-2. The CDR3 is 13 residues long. Germline assignment: CDR1 SEHNR and CDR2 FQNEAQ (reference sequence). CDR3 sequence reads: CASRSFEKGGYTF.